Each of the 28 T cell receptor beta chains below was sequenced from the same sample in a study of blood T cell repertoires in COVID-19. Clones were read by immunoSEQ multiplex PCR, and TCRdb kept only the in-frame ones, dropping some. The data show 300,000 to 350,000 clones, approximately 87% seen once. Sequenced: peripheral blood. All receptors come from a woman between 25 and 40 years old with COVID-19, enrolled during active disease.

J is TRBJ1-1 and V is TRBV7-5; whether TRBD1, the table's D call, matches the DNA was not checked. TRBV7-5 is assigned pseudogene status. The CDR3 sequence is 15 residues long. CDR3 sequence: CVRSQGGGVGTEAFF. The CDR3 nucleotides read TGTGTCAGAAGCCAGGGGGGCGGCGTGGGCACTGAAGCTTTCTTT.

The chain joins TRBV19 to TRBJ2-1; D remains unclear. Germline V gives CDR1 LNHDA, CDR2 SQIVND (reference sequence). V was cut by 5 bases and J by 2 bases, with 7 bases left in between. The CDR3 is 13 residues long. This CDR3 is CASSVDTYNEQFF. For the CDR3, the DNA is TGTGCCAGTAGTGTCGACACCTACAATGAGCAGTTCTTC. Filled out from reference TRBV19 and TRBJ2-1, the complete variable domain reads DGGITQSPKYLFRKEGQNVTLSCEQNLNHDAMYWYRQDPGQGLRLIYYSQIVNDFQKGDIAEGYSVSREKKESFPLTVTSAQKNPTAFYLCASSVDTYNEQFFGPGTRLTVL.

The chain joins TRBV13 to TRBJ2-7; the match to TRBD1 covers 7 bases. The CDR3 is 14 residues long. The V gene end was trimmed by 5 bases and the J gene end by 5 bases; junction bases not matched to a gene: 9. Germline CDR1 and CDR2: PRHDT and FYEKMQ (reference sequence). CDR3 amino acids: CASSPHRQGDEQYF. CDR3 nucleotide sequence: TGTGCCAGCAGCCCACACCGACAGGGTGACGAGCAGTACTTC.

The gene calls are TRBV24-1 and TRBJ1-1; possibly TRBD1 for D (6 bases). V was shortened by 2 bases and J by 0 bases, with 12 bases between the two germline ends. The V gene's germline CDR1 is KGHDR and CDR2 SFDVKD. The CDR3 length is 16 residues. The CDR3 region has the DNA TGTGCCACCAGTGATTCGATAGGACAGATGAACACTGAAGCTTTCTTT. Translating it yields CATSDSIGQMNTEAFF.

The CDR3 DNA sequence: TGTGCCAGCAGCCAGGGACAGGCGCTCTATGGCTACACCTTC. Protein: CASSQGQALYGYTF. The chain is built from TRBV7-8 and TRBJ1-2; TRBD1 matches 8 bases. The CDR3 runs to 14 residues. From germline, CDR1 is SGHVS and CDR2 FQNEAQ. Trimming cost V 5 bases and J 4 bases; bases outside gene matches: 6. Together with reference TRBV7-8 and TRBJ1-2, the CDR3 gives the full variable domain: GAGVSQSPRYKVAKRGQDVALRCDPISGHVSLFWYQQALGQGPEFLTYFQNEAQLDKSGLPSDRFFAERPEGSVSTLKIQRTQQEDSAVYLCASSQGQALYGYTFGSGTRLTVV.

V gene TRBV29-1 combines with J gene TRBJ2-7, with 10 bases identical to TRBD1. There are 14 residues in the CDR3. V lost 4 bases and J lost 4; bases outside the gene matches: 7. Germline-derived CDR1 and CDR2 are SQVTM and ANQGSEA. Here the CDR3 DNA reads TGCAGCGTTGGAGTCCTGGACAGGGGGTACGAGCAGTACTTC. This gives the protein CSVGVLDRGYEQYF.

This clone was counted a single time. The chain uses TRBV3-1 (or the pseudogene TRBV3-2) and TRBJ2-1; 8 bases fit TRBD1. The CDR3 extends over 14 amino acids. The germline V gene has CDR1 LGHDT and CDR2 YNNKEL (reference sequence). With 2 bases clipped from V and 8 bases from J, the junction kept 5 bases outside the gene matches. The DNA for the CDR3 is TGTGCCAGCAGCCAACAGGGGGCCGGCGATGAGCAGTTCTTC. Protein product: CASSQQGAGDEQFF.

This chain links TRBV18 with TRBJ2-6; TRBD2 aligns across 10 bases. Germline V CDR1 and CDR2: KGHSH, LQKENI. The CDR3 has 21 residues. The ends lost 0 bases at V and 1 base at J; junction bases unmatched: 12. In DNA form, the CDR3 reads TGTGCCAGCTCACCACCGGGACTAGCGCTCACTTCCCGATCTGGGGCCAACGTCCTGACTTTC. It specifies CASSPPGLALTSRSGANVLTF. Full variable domain (rest looked up from reference TRBV18 and TRBJ2-6): NAGVMQNPRHLVRRRGQEARLRCSPMKGHSHVYWYRQLPEEGLKFMVYLQKENIIDESGMPKERFSAEFPKEGPSILRIQQVVRGDSAAYFCASSPPGLALTSRSGANVLTFGAGSRLTVL.

The chain is built from TRBV5-8 and TRBJ2-4; the match to TRBD1 covers 7 bases. The junction had 7 bases not matched to a gene; V was cut back by 4 bases and J by 6 bases. The CDR3 runs 14 residues. Germline V lookup: CDR1 SGHTS, CDR2 YDEGEE. CDR3 residues: CASSPGSGGNIQYF. The DNA for the CDR3 is TGTGCCAGCAGCCCAGGCTCAGGGGGAAACATTCAGTACTTC.

V and J are TRBV6-5 and TRBJ2-1, with D perhaps TRBD1 (5 bases). The CDR3 consists of 13 residues. The V and J ends lost 4 bases and 8 bases respectively, with 12 bases between them. Germline V gene sequence: CDR1 MNHEY, CDR2 SVGAGI. The CDR3, as DNA: TGTGCCAGCAGTTGGTCAGGGTTGGATGAGCAGTTCTTC. Translating it yields CASSWSGLDEQFF.

The V call is TRBV2, the J call TRBJ1-1, with 11 bases identical to TRBD1. The germline V gene encodes CDR1 SNHLY and CDR2 FYNNEI. V shed 8 bases and J 4 bases; nucleotides not matched to a gene: 9. The CDR3 loop spans 15 amino acids. CDR3 coding DNA: TGTGCCAGCCGAAGGACAGGGGGCGCGATCACTGAAGCTTTCTTT. It specifies CASRRTGGAITEAFF.

This sequence joins TRBV2 and TRBJ1-3; the match to TRBD1 covers 9 bases. This CDR3 has 16 residues. With 6 bases clipped from V and 0 bases from J, the junction kept 6 bases outside the gene matches. Looked up from germline, CDR1 is SNHLY and CDR2 is FYNNEI. The DNA of the CDR3 is TGTGCCAGCAGCCTGGGACAGGGAAACTCTGGAAACACCATATATTTT. Translated, it gives CASSLGQGNSGNTIYF.

The V call is TRBV5-6, the J call TRBJ2-1, with TRBD2 matching 14 bases. CDR3 length: 16 residues. Germline CDR1 SGHDT, CDR2 YYEEEE. V shed 2 bases and J 10 bases; nucleotides not matched to a gene: 8. This CDR3 reads CASSFLGLAGVLEQFF. CDR3 DNA sequence: TGTGCCAGCAGCTTCCTGGGACTAGCGGGAGTATTAGAGCAGTTCTTC.

This chain joins TRBV10-2 and TRBJ2-7, with a tentative D call TRBD2 (5 bases). This CDR3 is 12 amino acids long. Trimming removed 4 bases from V and 7 bases from J, with 11 bases in between. The V gene's germline CDR1 is WSHSY and CDR2 SAAADI. The CDR3 coding sequence is TGCGCCAGCAGTGGATGGCCGGGAGAGCAGTACTTC. It codes for CASSGWPGEQYF.

V and J are TRBV5-1 and TRBJ2-1, with TRBD1 identical over 10 bases. Per germline, CDR1 SGHRS and CDR2 YFSETQ. V lost 2 bases, J lost 4 bases, and 3 bases stayed unmatched. The CDR3 spans 15 residues. CDR3: CASSFGTGDYNEQFF. The CDR3 DNA reads as TGCGCCAGCAGCTTCGGGACAGGGGATTACAATGAGCAGTTCTTC.

V gene TRBV6-5 combines with J gene TRBJ1-1; D is undetermined. Germline loops: CDR1 MNHEY, CDR2 SVGAGI. There are 15 residues in the CDR3. V shed 2 bases and J shed 3 bases, with 13 bases lying between them. The CDR3 bases are TGTGCCAGCAGTTACGTCGGGGTTGTGGACACTGAAGCTTTCTTT. Amino acids: CASSYVGVVDTEAFF.

This clone was counted many times. This chain connects TRBV19 to TRBJ2-2; TRBD1 agrees at 7 bases. Germline V gives CDR1 LNHDA, CDR2 SQIVND (reference sequence). This CDR3 spans 13 amino acids. Losses at the gene ends were 7 bases for V and 8 bases for J; bases not matched to a gene: 7. CDR3 nucleotides: TGTGCCAGTACAGGGGGTCAACCGGGGGAGCTGTTTTTT. This translates into CASTGGQPGELFF.

The J gene is TRBJ2-2, the V gene TRBV5-1, with D perhaps TRBD1 (5 bases). V was pared by 0 bases and J by 5 bases, with 14 bases between. CDR3 length: 16 residues. Germline values: CDR1 SGHRS, CDR2 YFSETQ. CDR3 coding DNA: TGCGCCAGCAGCTTGGTTGGGCAGGGATGGACCGGGGAGCTGTTTTTT. It specifies CASSLVGQGWTGELFF.

J is TRBJ2-3 and V is TRBV18; 14 nucleotides align to TRBD2. CDR1 and CDR2 from the germline V gene are KGHSH and LQKENI. The CDR3 totals 14 residues. V lost 6 bases to trimming and J lost 6 bases; unmatched junction nucleotides: 2. DNA for the CDR3: TGTGCCAGCTCGGGACTAGCGGGAGAGGATACGCAGTATTTT. It encodes CASSGLAGEDTQYF.

On this clone itself: Since a much larger clone is just one base distant, this may be a read error. Other DNA sequences in the same sample also yield this CDR3. The chain carries TRBV6-4 and TRBJ2-6, with D unclear. The CDR3 has 15 amino acids. The V and J ends lost 3 bases and 0 bases respectively, with 6 bases between them. The germline V gene has CDR1 MRHNA and CDR2 SNTAGT. CDR3 in amino acids: CASSDSSSGANVLTF. CDR3 nucleotide sequence: TGTGCCAGCAGTGATTCGAGCTCTGGGGCCAACGTCCTGACTTTC.

The chain couples TRBV7-8 to TRBJ1-2; D not certain. Trimming took 5 bases from V and 0 from J, leaving 13 bases between them. The germline CDR1 and CDR2 sequences are SGHVS and FQNEAQ. This CDR3 contains 15 residues. The CDR3 DNA reads TGTGCCAGCAGCGAGGCCCGGGGAGCTAACTATGGCTACACCTTC. Protein: CASSEARGANYGYTF. The whole variable domain, remainder taken from reference TRBV7-8 and TRBJ1-2, is GAGVSQSPRYKVAKRGQDVALRCDPISGHVSLFWYQQALGQGPEFLTYFQNEAQLDKSGLPSDRFFAERPEGSVSTLKIQRTQQEDSAVYLCASSEARGANYGYTFGSGTRLTVV.

This chain links TRBV4-1 with TRBJ1-4; D is unresolved. V lost 5 bases to trimming and J lost 5 bases, with 9 bases between them. This CDR3 spans 13 amino acids. The germline V gene encodes CDR1 MGHRA and CDR2 YSYEKL. The CDR3, as DNA: TGCGCCAGCAGCTACATCATGAATGAAAAACTGTTTTTT. Translating gives CASSYIMNEKLFF.

The rearrangement links TRBV7-2 to TRBJ1-6; 8 bases agree with TRBD1. The V and J ends lost 3 bases and 2 bases, in that order; junction bases with no gene match: 9. Germline CDR1 reads SGHTA; CDR2 reads FQGNSA. This CDR3 contains 18 residues. In nucleotides, the CDR3 is TGTGCCAGCAGCTTTCAGGGGGCCTCTCCCACCTATAATTCACCCCTCCACTTT. Translation: CASSFQGASPTYNSPLHF. Full variable domain (remainder filled in from reference TRBV7-2 and TRBJ1-6): GAGVSQSPSNKVTEKGKDVELRCDPISGHTALYWYRQSLGQGLEFLIYFQGNSAPDKSGLPSDRFSAERTGGSVSTLTIQRTQQEDSAVYLCASSFQGASPTYNSPLHFGNGTRLTVT.

The rearrangement uses TRBV27 and TRBJ2-1; 13 positions agree with TRBD2. The J segment lost 0 bases and the V segment lost 0 bases, leaving 8 bases of the junction unmatched. Germline V gives CDR1 MNHEY, CDR2 SMNVEV (reference sequence). The CDR3 is 20 amino acids. CDR3 nucleotide sequence: TGTGCCAGCAGTTTATCAATCCCGGGACTAGCGGGGAGCTCCTACAATGAGCAGTTCTTC. Its protein product is CASSLSIPGLAGSSYNEQFF.

V usage is TRBV18 and J usage is TRBJ2-7; 10 bases fit TRBD1. Germline V gene sequence: CDR1 KGHSH, CDR2 LQKENI. The CDR3 runs to 14 residues. V trimming: 3 bases; J trimming: 2 bases; junction bases outside the gene matches: 1. CDR3 loop: CASSPGQGPYEQYF. CDR3 coding DNA: TGTGCCAGCTCACCGGGACAGGGGCCCTACGAGCAGTACTTC.

The gene calls are TRBV6-5 and TRBJ2-5; 7 bases match TRBD2. The V gene end was trimmed by 8 bases and the J gene end by 5 bases; junction bases not matched to a gene: 5. The CDR3 totals 12 residues. The germline CDR1 and CDR2 sequences are MNHEY and SVGAGI. CDR3 region: CASETSKETQYF. CDR3 nucleotides: TGTGCCAGCGAGACTAGCAAGGAGACCCAGTACTTC.

This chain links TRBV27 with TRBJ1-6; possibly TRBD1 for D (6 bases). This CDR3 region has 16 residues. Germline CDR1 reads MNHEY; CDR2 reads SMNVEV (reference sequence). Between the trimmed V and J ends, which lost 6 bases and 5 bases, there was a span of 17 bases. CDR3 bases: TGTGCCAGCAGACCGATCACAGGGATAGATAATTCACCCCTCCACTTT. As protein: CASRPITGIDNSPLHF.

The V call is TRBV3-1 (or the pseudogene TRBV3-2), the J call TRBJ2-3, with a possible D match to TRBD1 (5 bases). CDR1 LGHDT and CDR2 YNNKEL come from the germline V gene (reference sequence). With 0 bases removed from V and 6 bases from J, the gap between germline ends came to 13 bases. This CDR3 contains 15 residues. The CDR3 region is CASSQDEKGVDTQYF. CDR3 bases: TGTGCCAGCAGCCAAGATGAGAAAGGGGTGGATACGCAGTATTTT.